This T cell receptor beta chain originates from a study of CD8 T cells in Susac syndrome (dated by TCRdb to the late 2010s). As for the study more broadly: Of the Susac syndrome patients who were sequenced, roughly eight were in clinical remission while roughly six had clinically active disease. At blood withdrawal, Susac syndrome patients were either therapy-naive, taking corticosteroids (in some cases with IVIg as well), or taking IVIg alone. Repertoire sequencing was used to test whether CD8+ T cell activation and differentiation in Susac syndrome was antigen driven.

There are 18 amino acids in the CDR3, from cysteine to phenylalanine inclusive. Here the CDR3 DNA is all that survives: 54 bases in frame from base 1. V ends up 0 bases short and J 0 bases short, with an unmatched junction base count of 6. RNA was extracted using the RNeasy kit, and roughly 0.5 to 1 microgram was reverse transcribed with random hexamers. TCR beta CDR3 regions were amplified with the immunoSEQ multiplex PCR assay covering 54 Vbeta and 13 Jbeta segments. PCR amplification bias was corrected by using a synthetic template baseline for primer optimization and computational correction. The study's processing was this. Only productive sequences were kept, with reads annotated to V, D and J genes according to IMGT and analyzed in immunoSEQ Analyzer. Clonality was calculated as one minus the Shannon entropy normalized by log2 of the number of productive unique sequences. For each patient and control, public and private clones were evaluated within the 100 most prevalent clones. Clones were defined as Susac-specific when absent from the healthy and MS cohorts, from about 970 published viral clones and from other ImmuneACCESS disease sequences. TCRdb reworked the public reads: Q25 trimming with fastp, MiXCR clone assembly, productive beta chains retained. Entries are consolidated by CDR3 protein sequence, retaining the most common genes and DNA. TCRdb's processing, not the study's, gives the V and J calls here. A total of some 200,000 distinct CDR3 sequences appear in this sample, roughly 95% of them only once. In total, the top ten clones hold more than 0.08% of the sample.

High-throughput TCR beta sequencing profiled peripheral blood CD8+ and CD4+ T cells from healthy donors, Susac syndrome patients and multiple sclerosis patients. Recently defined diagnostic criteria for definite or probable disease were met by the Susac syndrome patients. Bulk CD8+ and CD4+ T cells were purified by magnetic negative isolation, while CD8+ TEMRA cells were enriched using FACS. Blood was drawn into EDTA tubes, processed within 24 hours, and PBMCs were isolated by density gradient centrifugation. PBMCs intended for TCR sequencing were cryopreserved in liquid nitrogen and were subsequently thawed in a 37 degrees C water bath. The sorted or isolated CD4+, CD8+ and CD8+ TEMRA cells reached a purity of at least 90%. The paper as a whole reports these results and caveats: In patients with Susac syndrome, the CD4+ T cell repertoire showed no detectable clonal expansion. The number of individuals in the TCR sequencing and HLA analysis was recognized as being relatively small.

Concerning this clonotype: What antigen it recognizes has not been identified. No base-level quality is on record; no much larger clone is a single base apart.

Recombination linked TRBV23-1 to TRBJ1-3; 9 bases in the middle match TRBD1. TRBV23-1 is an ORF; its function is uncertain. The origin of this receptor is a human donor with Susac syndrome. Sequenced: CD4+ T cells from PBMCs. The CDR3 protein: CASSQSGTGTDSGNTIYF. The DNA sequence is as follows: TGCGCCAGCAGTCAATCCGGGACAGGGACCGACTCTGGAAACACCATATATTTT.